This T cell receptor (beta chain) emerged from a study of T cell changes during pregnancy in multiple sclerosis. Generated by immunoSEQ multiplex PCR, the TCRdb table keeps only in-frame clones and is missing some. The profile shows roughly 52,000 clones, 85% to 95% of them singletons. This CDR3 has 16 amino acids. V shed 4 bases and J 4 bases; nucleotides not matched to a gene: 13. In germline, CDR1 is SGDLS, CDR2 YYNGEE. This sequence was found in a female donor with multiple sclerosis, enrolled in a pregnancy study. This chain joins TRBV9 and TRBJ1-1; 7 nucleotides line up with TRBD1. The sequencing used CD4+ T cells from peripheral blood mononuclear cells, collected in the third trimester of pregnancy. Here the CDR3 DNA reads TGTGCCAGCAGCCCCCGATATGAGGGGGCGCGCACTGAAGCTTTCTTT. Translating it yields CASSPRYEGARTEAFF.